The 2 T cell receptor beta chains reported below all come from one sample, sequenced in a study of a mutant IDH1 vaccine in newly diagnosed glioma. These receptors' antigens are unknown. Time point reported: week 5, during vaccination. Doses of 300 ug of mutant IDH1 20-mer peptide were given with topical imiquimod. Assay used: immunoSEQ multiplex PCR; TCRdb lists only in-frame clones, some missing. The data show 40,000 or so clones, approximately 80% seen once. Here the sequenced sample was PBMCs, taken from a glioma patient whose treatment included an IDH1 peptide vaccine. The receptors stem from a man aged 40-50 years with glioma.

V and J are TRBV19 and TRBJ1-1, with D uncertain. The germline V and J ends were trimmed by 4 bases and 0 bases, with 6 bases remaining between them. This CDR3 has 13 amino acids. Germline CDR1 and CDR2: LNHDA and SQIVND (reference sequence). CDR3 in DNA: TGTGCCAGTAGTACGCAGGTGAACACTGAAGCTTTCTTT. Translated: CASSTQVNTEAFF.

The CDR3 DNA is TGTGCCAGCAGACCGACAGGGGCAATGAGTGAAAAACTGTTTTTT. Amino acid sequence: CASRPTGAMSEKLFF. The chain links TRBV27 to TRBJ1-4; 8 bases match TRBD1. CDR3 length: 15 residues. V trimming: 6 bases; J trimming: 7 bases; junction bases outside the gene matches: 10. Germline values: CDR1 MNHEY, CDR2 SMNVEV (reference sequence).